The clone carrying this T cell receptor (beta chain) has a handful of counts. The target antigen is unknown. The CDR3 is 15 residues long. V trimming: 10 bases; J trimming: 3 bases; junction bases outside the gene matches: 10. Germline V gene sequence: CDR1 LNHDA, CDR2 SQIVND (reference sequence). The sample originates from a study of spatial heterogeneity in lung cancer. Study as a whole: Fewer alpha-chain than beta-chain sequences were consistently detected. In raw reads, more than 9.5 appearances on average were recorded for each unique TCR and UMI combination.

Notes on the study in general: Counts that tracked tumor mutation counts were those of expanded intratumoral alpha and beta TCRs.

Documented time point: sample taken at primary tumor resection. Untreated early-stage non-small cell lung cancer patients, about 70 in total, were the donors. Unsorted tumor, nontumor lung tissue or cryopreserved PBMC supplied the whole RNA. MiXCR, run by TCRdb on the 5' RACE reads, gives a single entry per CDR3 protein. Among about 10,000 distinct CDR3 sequences listed, 10% to 15% were seen once. The chain links TRBV19 to TRBJ1-5; 9 nucleotides agree with TRBD1. The sample was lung tumor tissue, taken at surgery. The receptor comes from a female donor with early-stage non-small cell lung cancer. CDR3 amino acids: CATEGQGNLNQPQHF. CDR3 bases: TGTGCCACCGAGGGACAGGGAAACCTCAATCAGCCCCAGCATTTT.